The source of this TCR beta chain is a study of cytomegalovirus exposure and HLA in healthy donors. On the study more broadly: Ancestry clustering placed 81% of over 300 genotyped donors in the Caucasian-associated cluster.

Primers included in the PCR were 60 Vbeta and 13 Jbeta primers. Authors' methods: Among the unique TCR beta chains that a later analysis counted, roughly 80 million in all, 10 million to 13 million were shared. Sequenced by immunoSEQ multiplex PCR; TCRdb stores in-frame clones only, minus some. V, J and clone size are taken as reported in that table, and D and trimming were inferred from the DNA itself. The sample has tens of thousands of clones, and its top ten clones hold 7% to 8.5%. Findings and caveats of the study: A later analysis linked a missense variant in DCLRE1C to the trimming of TCR beta V and J genes. In a later analysis, at a false discovery rate of 0.05, 15,000 to 20,000 TCR beta sequences were associated with HLA alleles.

About this clone itself: Its antigen is not known.

This CDR3 spans 16 amino acids. Trimming took off 4 bases at V and 5 bases at J, with 21 bases between the two ends. Germline V CDR1 and CDR2: LGHNA, YSLEER. The sequence was obtained from a male donor in good health and CMV-seronegative. Sample: PBMCs. V gene TRBV4-3 combines with J gene TRBJ2-7; tentative D call: TRBD2 (6 bases). In DNA, the CDR3 is TGCGCCAGCAGCCGCTCACAACGGGAGCGGGTAGACGAGCAGTACTTC. This encodes CASSRSQRERVDEQYF.